The clone carrying this T cell receptor (beta chain) was picked up a small number of times. This entry comes from a study of Ad26.COV2.S vaccination and SARS-CoV-2 variants. Study-wide context: Intramuscularly, Ad26.COV2.S was given either once or twice, 56 days apart.

Treatment given: around 19 received Ad26.COV2.S at low or high dose, single or two shots; about five received placebo; per-sample allocation not given. At day 63 after the first vaccine or placebo injection, samples were drawn. In Boston, the donor was an adult between 18-55 years of age. Its platform was an Ad26 vector, and its expressed antigen was Wuhan-strain SARS-CoV-2 spike. Only in-frame clones appear in the TCRdb table, and some are missing; sequencing was by immunoSEQ multiplex PCR. Of roughly 320,000 clones in the sample, 85% were seen once. This CDR3 has 16 residues. Germline V gene lookup returns CDR1 SEHNR and CDR2 FQNEAQ (reference sequence). V was cut by 2 bases and J by 3 bases, with 14 bases left in between.

The rearrangement links TRBV7-9 to TRBJ2-1; D possibly corresponds to TRBD2 (7 bases). This TCR was sampled from a person between 18 and 60 years old who received the Ad26.COV2.S COVID-19 vaccine or a placebo. The sequencing here drew on peripheral blood, taken in a trial of Ad26.COV2.S vaccine versus placebo. In nucleotides, the CDR3 is TGTGCCAGCAGCTTAAGCCGGGGGGCAAGCTACAATGAGCAGTTCTTC. Residues: CASSLSRGASYNEQFF. The variable domain in full, with the rest retrieved from reference TRBV7-9 and TRBJ2-1, is DTGVSQNPRHKITKRGQNVTFRCDPISEHNRLYWYRQTLGQGPEFLTYFQNEAQLEKSRLLSDRFSAERPKGSFSTLEIQRTEQGDSAMYLCASSLSRGASYNEQFFGPGTRLTVL.